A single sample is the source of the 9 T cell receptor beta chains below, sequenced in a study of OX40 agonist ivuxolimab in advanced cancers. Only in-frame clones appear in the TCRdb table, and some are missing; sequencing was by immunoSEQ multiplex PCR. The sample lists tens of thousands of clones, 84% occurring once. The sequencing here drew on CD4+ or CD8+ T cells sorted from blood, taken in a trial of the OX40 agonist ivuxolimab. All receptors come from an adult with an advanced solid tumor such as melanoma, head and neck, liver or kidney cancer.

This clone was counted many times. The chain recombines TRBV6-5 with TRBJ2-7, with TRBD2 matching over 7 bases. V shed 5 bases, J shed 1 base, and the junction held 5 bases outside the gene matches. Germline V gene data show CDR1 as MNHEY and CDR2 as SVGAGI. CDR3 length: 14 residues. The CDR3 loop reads CASSLADPSYEQYF. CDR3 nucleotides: TGTGCCAGCAGTCTAGCGGACCCTTCCTACGAGCAGTACTTC.

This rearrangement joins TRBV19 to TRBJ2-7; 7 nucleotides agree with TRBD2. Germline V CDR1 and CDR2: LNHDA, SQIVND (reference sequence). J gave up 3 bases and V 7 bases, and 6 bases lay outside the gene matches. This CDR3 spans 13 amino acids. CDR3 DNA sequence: TGTGCCAGTAAGGAAGGCGGGAGCTACGAGCAGTACTTC. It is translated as CASKEGGSYEQYF.

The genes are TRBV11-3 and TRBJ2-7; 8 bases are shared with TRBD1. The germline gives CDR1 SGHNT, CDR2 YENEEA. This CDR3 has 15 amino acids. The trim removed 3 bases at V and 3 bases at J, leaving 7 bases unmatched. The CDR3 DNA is TGTGCCAGCAGCTTGGACCGGGACAGGATCTACGAGCAGTACTTC. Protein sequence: CASSLDRDRIYEQYF.

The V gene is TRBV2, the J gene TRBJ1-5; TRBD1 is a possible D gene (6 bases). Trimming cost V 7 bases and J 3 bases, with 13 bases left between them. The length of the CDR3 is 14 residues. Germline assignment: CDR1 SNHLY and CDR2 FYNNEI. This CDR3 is CASKVDRPNQPQHF. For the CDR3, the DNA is TGTGCCAGCAAAGTTGACAGGCCCAATCAGCCCCAGCATTTT. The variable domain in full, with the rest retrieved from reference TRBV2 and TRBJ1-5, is EPEVTQTPSHQVTQMGQEVILRCVPISNHLYFYWYRQILGQKVEFLVSFYNNEISEKSEIFDDQFSVERPDGSNFTLKIRSTKLEDSAMYFCASKVDRPNQPQHFGDGTRLSIL.

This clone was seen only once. The CDR3 DNA follows: TGTGCCAGCAGCCCCCAACAGGGGGCTAGCAATCAGCCCCAGCATTTT. This encodes CASSPQQGASNQPQHF. This sequence joins TRBV21-1 and TRBJ1-5; the table assigns TRBD1, which was not confirmed against the DNA. TRBV21-1 is reported as a pseudogene. CDR3 length equals 16 residues.

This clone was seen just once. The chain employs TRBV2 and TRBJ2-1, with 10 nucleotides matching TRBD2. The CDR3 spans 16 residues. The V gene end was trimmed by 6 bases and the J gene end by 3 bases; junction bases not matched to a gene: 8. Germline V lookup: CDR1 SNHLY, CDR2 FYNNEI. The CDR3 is CASRRTLAGVYNEQFF. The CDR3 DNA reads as TGTGCCAGCAGGAGGACCCTAGCGGGGGTCTACAATGAGCAGTTCTTC.

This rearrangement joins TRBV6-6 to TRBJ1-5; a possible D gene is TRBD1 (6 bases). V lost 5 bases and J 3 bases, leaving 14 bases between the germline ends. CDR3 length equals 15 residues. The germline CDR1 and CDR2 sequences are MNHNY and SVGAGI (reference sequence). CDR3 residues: CASSPHDRLNQPQHF. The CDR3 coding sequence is TGTGCCAGCAGTCCGCATGACAGGCTCAATCAGCCCCAGCATTTT.

Here the CDR3 DNA reads TGTGCCAGTAGTACCCGGCGAGAGGGGGAGAGGGAGACCCAGTACTTC. Its protein product is CASSTRREGERETQYF. V and J are TRBV19 and TRBJ2-5; tentatively, D is TRBD1 (6 bases). The length of the CDR3 is 16 residues. Trimming left V 4 bases short and J 5 bases short, with 20 bases between. The germline V gene has CDR1 LNHDA and CDR2 SQIVND (reference sequence).

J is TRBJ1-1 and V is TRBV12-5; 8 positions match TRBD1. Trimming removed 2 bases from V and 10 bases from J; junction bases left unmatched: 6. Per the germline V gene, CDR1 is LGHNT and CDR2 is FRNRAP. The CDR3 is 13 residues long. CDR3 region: CASGLSGGPIAFF. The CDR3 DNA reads TGTGCTAGTGGTTTGTCAGGGGGCCCTATAGCTTTCTTT.